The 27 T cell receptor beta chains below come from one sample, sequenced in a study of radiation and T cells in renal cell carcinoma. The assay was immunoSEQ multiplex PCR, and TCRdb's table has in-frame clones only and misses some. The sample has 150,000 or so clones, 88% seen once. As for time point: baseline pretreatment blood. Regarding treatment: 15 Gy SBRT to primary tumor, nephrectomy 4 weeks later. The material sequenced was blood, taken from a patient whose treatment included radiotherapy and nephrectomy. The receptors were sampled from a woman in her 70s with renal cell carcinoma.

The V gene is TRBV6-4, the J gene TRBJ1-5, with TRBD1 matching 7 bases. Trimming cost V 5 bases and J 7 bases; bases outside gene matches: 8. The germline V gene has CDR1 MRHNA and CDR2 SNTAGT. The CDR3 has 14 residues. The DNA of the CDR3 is TGTGCCAGCAGTCCAGGGGGGGGGACGCAGCCCCAGCATTTT. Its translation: CASSPGGGTQPQHF.

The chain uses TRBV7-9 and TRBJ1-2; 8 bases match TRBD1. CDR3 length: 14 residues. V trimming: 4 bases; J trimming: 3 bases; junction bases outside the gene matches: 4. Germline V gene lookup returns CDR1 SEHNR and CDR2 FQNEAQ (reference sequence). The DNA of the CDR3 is TGTGCCAGCAGCTCCCGACAGGGGTACTATGGCTACACCTTC. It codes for CASSSRQGYYGYTF.

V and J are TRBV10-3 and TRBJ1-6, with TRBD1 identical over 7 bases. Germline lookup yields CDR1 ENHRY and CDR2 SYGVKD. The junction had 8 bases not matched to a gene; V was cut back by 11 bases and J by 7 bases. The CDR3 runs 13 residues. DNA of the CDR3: TGTGCCGCCCGCTACAGGGGAAATTCACCCCTCCACTTT. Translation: CAARYRGNSPLHF.

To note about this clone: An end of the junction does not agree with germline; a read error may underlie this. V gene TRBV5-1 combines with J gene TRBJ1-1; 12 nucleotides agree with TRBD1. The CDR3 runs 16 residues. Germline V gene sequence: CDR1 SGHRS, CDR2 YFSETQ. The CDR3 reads CASRLGDRGLDTEAFF. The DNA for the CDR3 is TGCGCCAGCAGATTGGGGGACAGGGGGCTGGACACTGAAGCTTTCTTT.

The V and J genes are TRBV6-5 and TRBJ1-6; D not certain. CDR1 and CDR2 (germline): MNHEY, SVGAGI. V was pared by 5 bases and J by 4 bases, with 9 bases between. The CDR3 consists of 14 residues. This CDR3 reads CASSPQQYNSPLHF. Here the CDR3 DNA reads TGTGCCAGCAGTCCACAGCAATATAATTCACCCCTCCACTTT.

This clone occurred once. The CDR3 bases are TGTGCCAGCAGTGGACGGGCGGGCACAGATACGCAGTATTTT. Translated: CASSGRAGTDTQYF. The V and J genes are TRBV6-1 and TRBJ2-3; D is unclear. The CDR3 is 14 residues long. Trimming took 4 bases from V and 1 from J, leaving 9 bases between them. Germline CDR1 MNHNS, CDR2 SASEGT.

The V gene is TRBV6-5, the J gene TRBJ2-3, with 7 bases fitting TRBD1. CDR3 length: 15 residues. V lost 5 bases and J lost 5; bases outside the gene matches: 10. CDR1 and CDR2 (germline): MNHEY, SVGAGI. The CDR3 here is CASSPLDRLRDTQYF. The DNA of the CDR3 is TGTGCCAGCAGTCCTCTGGACAGGCTTAGAGATACGCAGTATTTT.

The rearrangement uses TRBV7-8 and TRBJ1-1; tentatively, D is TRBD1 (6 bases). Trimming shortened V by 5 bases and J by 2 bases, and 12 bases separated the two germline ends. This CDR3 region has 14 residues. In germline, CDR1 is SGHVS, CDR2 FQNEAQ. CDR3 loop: CASSTRTANTEAFF. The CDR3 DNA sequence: TGTGCCAGCAGCACCCGGACAGCCAACACTGAAGCTTTCTTT.

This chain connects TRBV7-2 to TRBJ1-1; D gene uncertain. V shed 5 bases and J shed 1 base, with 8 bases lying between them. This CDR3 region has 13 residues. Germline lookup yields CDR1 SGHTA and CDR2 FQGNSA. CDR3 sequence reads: CASSEQKNTEAFF. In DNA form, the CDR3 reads TGTGCCAGCAGCGAACAGAAGAACACTGAAGCTTTCTTT.

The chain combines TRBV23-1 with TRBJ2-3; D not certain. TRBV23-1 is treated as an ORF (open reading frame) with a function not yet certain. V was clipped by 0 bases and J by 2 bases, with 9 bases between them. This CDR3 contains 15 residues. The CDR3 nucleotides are TGCGCCAGCAGTCAATCGAACAGAATCACAGATACGCAGTATTTT. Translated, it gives CASSQSNRITDTQYF.

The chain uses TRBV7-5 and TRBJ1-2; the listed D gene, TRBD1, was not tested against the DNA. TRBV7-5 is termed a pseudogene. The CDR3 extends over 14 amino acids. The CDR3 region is CARSTGLSNYGYTF. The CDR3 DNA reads TGTGCCAGAAGCACAGGGTTATCTAACTATGGCTACACCTTC.

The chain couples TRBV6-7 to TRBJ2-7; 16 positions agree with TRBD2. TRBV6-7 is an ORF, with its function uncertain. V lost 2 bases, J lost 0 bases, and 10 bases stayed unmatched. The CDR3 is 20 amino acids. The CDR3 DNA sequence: TGTGCCAGCAGTTACCCGCACGGGACTAGCGGGGGGGCGATCTCCTACGAGCAGTACTTC. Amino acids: CASSYPHGTSGGAISYEQYF.

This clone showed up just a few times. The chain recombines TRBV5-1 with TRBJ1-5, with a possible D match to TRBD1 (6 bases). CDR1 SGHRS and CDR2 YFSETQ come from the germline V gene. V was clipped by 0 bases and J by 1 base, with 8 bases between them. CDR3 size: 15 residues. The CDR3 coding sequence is TGCGCCAGCAGCTTGGAGGGGGAAAGCAATCAGCCCCAGCATTTT. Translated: CASSLEGESNQPQHF.

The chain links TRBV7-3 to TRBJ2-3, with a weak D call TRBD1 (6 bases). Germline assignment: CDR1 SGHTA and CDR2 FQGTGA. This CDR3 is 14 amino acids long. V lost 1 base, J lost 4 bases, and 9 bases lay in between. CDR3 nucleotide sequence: TGTGCCAGCAGCTTAAACAGGGCTGCAGATACGCAGTATTTT. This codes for CASSLNRAADTQYF.

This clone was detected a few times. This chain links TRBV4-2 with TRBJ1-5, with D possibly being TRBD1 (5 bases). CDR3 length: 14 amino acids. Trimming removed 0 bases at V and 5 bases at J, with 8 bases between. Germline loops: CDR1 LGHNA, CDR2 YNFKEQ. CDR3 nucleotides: TGTGCCAGCAGCCAAGAATGGGGGGATCAGCCCCAGCATTTT. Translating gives CASSQEWGDQPQHF.

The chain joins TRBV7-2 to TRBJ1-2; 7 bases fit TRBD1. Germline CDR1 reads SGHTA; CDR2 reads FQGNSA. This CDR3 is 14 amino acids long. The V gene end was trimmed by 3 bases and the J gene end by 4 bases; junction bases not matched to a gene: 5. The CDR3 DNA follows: TGTGCCAGCAGCTTCTTGGGACAGCTCTATGGCTACACCTTC. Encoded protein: CASSFLGQLYGYTF.

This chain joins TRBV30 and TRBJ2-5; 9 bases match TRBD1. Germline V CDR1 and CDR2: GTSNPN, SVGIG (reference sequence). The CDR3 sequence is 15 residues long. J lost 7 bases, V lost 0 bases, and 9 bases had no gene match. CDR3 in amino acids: CAWSVRDRVMATQYF. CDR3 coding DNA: TGTGCCTGGAGTGTTCGGGACAGGGTGATGGCGACCCAGTACTTC.

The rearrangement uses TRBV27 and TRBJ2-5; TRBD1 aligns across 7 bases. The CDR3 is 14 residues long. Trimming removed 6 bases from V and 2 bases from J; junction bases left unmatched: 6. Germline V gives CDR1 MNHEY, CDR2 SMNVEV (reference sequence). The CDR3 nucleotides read TGTGCCAGCAGCCGCGTGGGACAGCAAGAGACCCAGTACTTC. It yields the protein CASSRVGQQETQYF.

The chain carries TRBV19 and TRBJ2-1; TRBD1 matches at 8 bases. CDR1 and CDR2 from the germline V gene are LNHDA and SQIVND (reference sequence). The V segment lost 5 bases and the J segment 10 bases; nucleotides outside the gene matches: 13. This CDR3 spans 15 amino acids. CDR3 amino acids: CASSGRTGRYREQFF. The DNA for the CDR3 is TGTGCCAGTAGTGGGAGGACAGGGCGGTACAGGGAGCAGTTCTTC.

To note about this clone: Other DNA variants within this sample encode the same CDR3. DNA for the CDR3: TGCAGCGTTGAAGGGGGGGTTGGACAGCCCCAGCATTTT. It is translated as CSVEGGVGQPQHF. The J gene is TRBJ1-5, the V gene TRBV29-1, with D tentatively TRBD1 (5 bases). The CDR3 consists of 13 residues. Trimming cost V 1 base and J 7 bases, with 11 bases left between them. CDR1 SQVTM and CDR2 ANQGSEA come from the germline V gene.

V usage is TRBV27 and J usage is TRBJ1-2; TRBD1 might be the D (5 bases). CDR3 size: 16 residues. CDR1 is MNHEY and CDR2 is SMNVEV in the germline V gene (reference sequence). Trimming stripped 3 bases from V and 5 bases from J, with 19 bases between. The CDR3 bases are TGTGCCAGCAGTTTTCTTCGGCAGGGAAAGGATTATGGCTACACCTTC. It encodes CASSFLRQGKDYGYTF.

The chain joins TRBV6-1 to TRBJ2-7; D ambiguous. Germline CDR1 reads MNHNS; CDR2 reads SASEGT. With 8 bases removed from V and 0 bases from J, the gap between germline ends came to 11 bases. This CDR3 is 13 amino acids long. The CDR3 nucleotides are TGTGCCAGCCGCCAGGAGCCCTCCTACGAGCAGTACTTC. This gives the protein CASRQEPSYEQYF.

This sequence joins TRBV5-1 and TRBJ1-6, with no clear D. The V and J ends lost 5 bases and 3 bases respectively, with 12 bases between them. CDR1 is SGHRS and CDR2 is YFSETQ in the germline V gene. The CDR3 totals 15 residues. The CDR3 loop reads CASSPGSGYNSPLHF. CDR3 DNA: TGCGCCAGCAGTCCCGGTTCGGGCTATAATTCACCCCTCCACTTT.

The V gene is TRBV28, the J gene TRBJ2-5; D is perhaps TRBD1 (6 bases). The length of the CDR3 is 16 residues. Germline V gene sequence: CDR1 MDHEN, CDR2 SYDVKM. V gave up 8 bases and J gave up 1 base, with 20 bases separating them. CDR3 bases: TGTGCCAGCCACCAATCTACGACAGGCTTCCAAGAGACCCAGTACTTC. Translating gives CASHQSTTGFQETQYF.

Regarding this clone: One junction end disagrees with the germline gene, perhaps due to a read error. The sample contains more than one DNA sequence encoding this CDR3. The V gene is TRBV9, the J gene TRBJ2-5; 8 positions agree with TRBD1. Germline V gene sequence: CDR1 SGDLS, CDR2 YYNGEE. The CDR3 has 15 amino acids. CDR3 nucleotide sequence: TGTGCCAGCAGCCCAGGACAGGGTCGGCGAGAGACTCAGTACTTC. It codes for CASSPGQGRRETQYF.

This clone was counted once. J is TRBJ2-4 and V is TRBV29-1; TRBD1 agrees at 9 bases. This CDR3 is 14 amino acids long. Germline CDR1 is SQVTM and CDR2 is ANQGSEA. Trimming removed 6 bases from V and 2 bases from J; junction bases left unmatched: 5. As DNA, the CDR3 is TGCAGCGTCACAGGGGGCAACACCAAAAACATTCAGTACTTC. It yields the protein CSVTGGNTKNIQYF.

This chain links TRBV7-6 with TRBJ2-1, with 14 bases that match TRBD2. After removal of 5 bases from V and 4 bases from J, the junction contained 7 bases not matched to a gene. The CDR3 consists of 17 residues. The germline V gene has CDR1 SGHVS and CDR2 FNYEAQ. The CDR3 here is CASSPRTSGGLYNEQFF. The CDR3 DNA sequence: TGTGCCAGCAGCCCACGGACTAGCGGGGGGCTATACAATGAGCAGTTCTTC.